The clone carrying this T cell receptor beta chain was seen ten or more times. The source of the sample is a study of neurological immune-mediated disorders. The germline CDR1 and CDR2 sequences are SQVTM and ANQGSEA. The CDR3 totals 12 residues. The V end lost 3 bases, the J end lost 9 bases, and 12 bases lay between the germline ends. TCRdb fed the 5' RACE reads into MiXCR, producing one record per CDR3 protein. The sample contains roughly 80,000 distinct CDR3 sequences, more than 15% of which appear only once. The chain uses TRBV29-1 and TRBJ1-5, with D possibly being TRBD1 (6 bases). The TCR originated in a woman aged 40 to 50 in good health. Sequencing was carried out using PBMCs. The CDR3 here is CSVEEGGGPQHF. CDR3 nucleotides: TGCAGCGTTGAGGAGGGGGGGGGGCCCCAGCATTTT.